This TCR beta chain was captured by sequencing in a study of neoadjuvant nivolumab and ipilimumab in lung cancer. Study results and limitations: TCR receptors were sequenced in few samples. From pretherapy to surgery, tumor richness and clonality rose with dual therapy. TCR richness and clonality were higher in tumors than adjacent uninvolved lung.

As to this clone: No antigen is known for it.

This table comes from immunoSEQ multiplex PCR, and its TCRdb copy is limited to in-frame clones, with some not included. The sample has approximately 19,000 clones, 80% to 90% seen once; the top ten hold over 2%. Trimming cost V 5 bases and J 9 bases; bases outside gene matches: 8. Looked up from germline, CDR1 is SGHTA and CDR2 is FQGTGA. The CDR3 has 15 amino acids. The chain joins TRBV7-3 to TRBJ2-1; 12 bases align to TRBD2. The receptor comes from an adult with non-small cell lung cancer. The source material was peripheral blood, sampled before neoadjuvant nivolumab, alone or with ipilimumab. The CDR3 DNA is TGTGCCAGCAGCGTGGGACTAGCGGGTAGAACTGAGCAGTTCTTC. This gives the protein CASSVGLAGRTEQFF.